This TCR beta chain was obtained from a study of patients and donors after allogeneic stem cell transplantation. CDR1 SGHRS and CDR2 YFSETQ come from the germline V gene. Trimming removed 4 bases at V and 2 bases at J, with 18 bases between. The CDR3 totals 16 residues. TCRdb processed the RT-PCR reads anew with MiXCR; each CDR3 protein has one entry. Among around 200,000 distinct CDR3 sequences listed, 35% to 45% were seen once. This TCR came from a human donor who was either an allogeneic HSCT recipient or a stem cell or donor lymphocyte infusion donor (not recorded which). It is not recorded whose cells these are; they may come from a transplant donor. J is TRBJ1-2 and V is TRBV5-1, with D tentatively TRBD1 (5 bases). Sequenced material: blood, either unsorted or a sorted T cell fraction (not recorded which). DNA of the CDR3: TGCGCCAGCAGCACTTTTCCGGGACGGGGGAACTATGGCTACACCTTC. This gives the protein CASSTFPGRGNYGYTF.